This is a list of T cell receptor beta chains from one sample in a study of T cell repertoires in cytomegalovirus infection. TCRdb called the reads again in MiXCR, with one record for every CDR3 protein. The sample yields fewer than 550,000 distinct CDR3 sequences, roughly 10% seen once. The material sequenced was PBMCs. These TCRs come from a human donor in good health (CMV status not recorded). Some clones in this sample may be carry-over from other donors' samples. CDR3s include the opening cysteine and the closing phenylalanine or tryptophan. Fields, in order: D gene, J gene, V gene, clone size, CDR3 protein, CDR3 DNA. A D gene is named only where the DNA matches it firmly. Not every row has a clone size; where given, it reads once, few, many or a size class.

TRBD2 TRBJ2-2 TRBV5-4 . CASSVKGGGRTGELFF TGTGCCAGCAGCGTAAAAGGCGGGGGGCGAACCGGGGAGCTGTTTTTT
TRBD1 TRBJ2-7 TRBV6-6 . CGSSLQGGTGDYEQYF TGTGGCAGCAGCCTACAGGGAGGGACAGGGGACTACGAGCAGTACTTC
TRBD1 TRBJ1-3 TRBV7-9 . CASSTRSTGAGNTIYF TGTGCCAGCAGCACGCGATCTACAGGGGCTGGAAACACCATATATTTT
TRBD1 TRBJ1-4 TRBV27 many CASSRSWTGFNEKLFF TGTGCCAGCAGTAGAAGTTGGACAGGGTTTAATGAAAAACTGTTTTTT
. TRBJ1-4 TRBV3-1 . CASSPRAVSGLFF TGTGCCAGCAGCCCCCGAGCGGTTTCGGGGCTGTTTTTT
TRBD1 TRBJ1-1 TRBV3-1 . CASSQARGGGEAFF TGTGCCAGCAGCCAAGCCAGGGGGGGCGGTGAAGCTTTCTTT
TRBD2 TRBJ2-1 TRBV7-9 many CASSFGTSGSDEQFF TGTGCCAGCAGCTTCGGGACTAGCGGGAGTGATGAGCAGTTCTTC
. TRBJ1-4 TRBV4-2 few CASSQASGQTNEKLFF TGTGCCAGCAGCCAAGCTTCCGGGCAGACTAATGAAAAACTGTTTTTT
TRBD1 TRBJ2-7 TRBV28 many CASSLRGQGAGEQYF TGTGCCAGCAGTTTAAGAGGACAGGGGGCGGGCGAGCAGTACTTC
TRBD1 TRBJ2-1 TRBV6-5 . CASSYSRTGSYNEQFF TGTGCCAGCAGTTACTCCCGGACAGGCTCCTACAATGAGCAGTTCTTC
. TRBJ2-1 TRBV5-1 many CASSWTGVEQFF TGCGCCAGCAGCTGGACGGGAGTTGAGCAGTTCTTC
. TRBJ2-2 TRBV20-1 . CSASPPTGKNTGELFF TGCAGTGCTTCACCCCCGACAGGCAAAAACACCGGGGAGCTGTTTTTT
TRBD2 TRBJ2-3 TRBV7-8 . CASNTKREVADTQYF TGTGCCAGCAACACGAAGCGGGAGGTCGCAGATACGCAGTATTTT
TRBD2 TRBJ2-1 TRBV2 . CASRDSLAGEVRQFF TGTGCCAGCAGGGATTCACTAGCGGGAGAGGTTCGGCAGTTCTTC
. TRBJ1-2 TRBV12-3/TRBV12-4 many CASRIGRRNYGYTF TGTGCCAGCAGGATCGGGAGACGTAACTATGGCTACACCTTC
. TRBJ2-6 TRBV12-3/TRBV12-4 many CASRRGLGANVLTF TGTGCCAGCAGACGAGGGCTTGGGGCCAACGTCCTGACTTTC
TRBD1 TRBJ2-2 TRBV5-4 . CASSIDRVGAGELFF TGTGCCAGCAGCATTGACAGGGTGGGCGCCGGGGAGCTGTTTTTT
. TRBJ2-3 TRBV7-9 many CASSYFGATPEADTQYF TGTGCCAGCAGCTATTTCGGGGCGACACCGGAGGCAGATACGCAGTATTTT
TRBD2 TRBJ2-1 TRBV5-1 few CASSFRAGGFYNEQFF TGCGCCAGCAGCTTCAGGGCCGGGGGGTTTTACAATGAGCAGTTCTTC
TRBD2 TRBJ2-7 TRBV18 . CASSPPLADSYEQYF TGTGCCAGCTCACCACCACTAGCGGACTCCTACGAGCAGTACTTC
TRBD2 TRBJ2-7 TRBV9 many CASSVASGRVYEQYF TGTGCCAGCAGCGTAGCAAGCGGGAGGGTATACGAGCAGTACTTC
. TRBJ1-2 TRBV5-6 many CASTAGSTNYGYTF TGTGCCAGCACTGCCGGGAGTACTAACTATGGCTACACCTTC
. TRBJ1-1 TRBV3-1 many CASSQSTGSTEAFF TGTGCCAGCAGCCAATCCACAGGGAGCACTGAAGCTTTCTTT
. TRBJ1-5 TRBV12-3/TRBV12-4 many CASSRRRVGNQPQHF TGTGCCAGCAGTCGCCGCAGGGTCGGAAATCAGCCCCAGCATTTT
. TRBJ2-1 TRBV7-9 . CASSYTGDTYNEQFF TGTGCCAGCAGCTATACGGGGGATACCTACAATGAGCAGTTCTTC
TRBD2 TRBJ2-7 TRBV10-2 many CASSESGGREAYEQYF TGCGCCAGCAGTGAGTCGGGAGGGCGCGAAGCCTACGAGCAGTACTTC
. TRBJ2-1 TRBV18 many CASSPRQNEQFF TGTGCCAGCTCACCAAGACAGAATGAGCAGTTCTTC
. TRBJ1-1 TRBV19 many CASSVDRRTNTEAFF TGTGCCAGTAGTGTTGACAGGAGAACGAACACTGAAGCTTTCTTT
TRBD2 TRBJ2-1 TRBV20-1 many CSARLAGVRGEQFF TGCAGTGCTAGACTAGCGGGAGTCAGAGGTGAGCAGTTCTTC
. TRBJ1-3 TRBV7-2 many CASSSFRSSGNTIYF TGTGCCAGCAGCTCCTTTCGGAGCTCTGGAAACACCATATATTTT
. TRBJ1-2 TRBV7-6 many CASAGAAGAYYTF TGTGCCAGCGCTGGGGCTGCAGGGGCCTACTACACCTTC
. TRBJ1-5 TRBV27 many CASSHPGPNQPQHF TGTGCCAGCAGTCACCCGGGACCTAATCAGCCCCAGCATTTT
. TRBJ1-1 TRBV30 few CAWSRQGGTEAFF TGTGCCTGGAGCAGGCAGGGCGGGACTGAAGCTTTCTTT
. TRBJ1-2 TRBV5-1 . CASSLEVGLVYGYTF TGCGCCAGCAGCTTGGAGGTAGGCCTAGTCTATGGCTACACCTTC
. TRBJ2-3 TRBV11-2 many CASRNSAGAYTDTQYF TGTGCCAGCAGGAACTCGGCGGGGGCTTACACAGATACGCAGTATTTT
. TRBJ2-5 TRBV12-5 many CASGLSLGSETQYF TGTGCTAGTGGTTTGTCCCTAGGATCGGAGACCCAGTACTTC
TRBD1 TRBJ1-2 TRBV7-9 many CASSRGQGARGYTF TGTGCCAGCAGCCGAGGACAGGGGGCGAGGGGCTACACCTTC
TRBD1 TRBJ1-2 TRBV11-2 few CASSFFPGDSGYTF TGTGCCAGCAGCTTCTTTCCAGGGGACAGTGGCTACACCTTC
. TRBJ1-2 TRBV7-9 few CASSLSQGLVLGYTF TGTGCCAGCAGCTTAAGCCAGGGGCTCGTACTTGGCTACACCTTC
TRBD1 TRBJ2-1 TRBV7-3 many CASSRDRDRGRNEQFF TGTGCCAGCAGCCGCGATCGGGACAGGGGACGCAATGAGCAGTTCTTC
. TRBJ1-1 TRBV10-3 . CAISEWQNTEAFF TGTGCCATCAGTGAGTGGCAGAACACTGAAGCTTTCTTT
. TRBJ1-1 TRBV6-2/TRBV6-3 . CASSPQGIHTEALF TGTGCCAGCAGCCCTCAGGGTATTCACACTGAAGCTCTCTTT
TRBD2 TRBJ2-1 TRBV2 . CASNMNRLAGGGEQFF TGTGCCAGCAACATGAACCGCCTAGCGGGAGGGGGTGAGCAGTTCTTC
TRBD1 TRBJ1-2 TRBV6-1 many CASSLSGTENGYTF TGTGCCAGCAGCCTTTCTGGGACAGAAAATGGCTACACCTTC